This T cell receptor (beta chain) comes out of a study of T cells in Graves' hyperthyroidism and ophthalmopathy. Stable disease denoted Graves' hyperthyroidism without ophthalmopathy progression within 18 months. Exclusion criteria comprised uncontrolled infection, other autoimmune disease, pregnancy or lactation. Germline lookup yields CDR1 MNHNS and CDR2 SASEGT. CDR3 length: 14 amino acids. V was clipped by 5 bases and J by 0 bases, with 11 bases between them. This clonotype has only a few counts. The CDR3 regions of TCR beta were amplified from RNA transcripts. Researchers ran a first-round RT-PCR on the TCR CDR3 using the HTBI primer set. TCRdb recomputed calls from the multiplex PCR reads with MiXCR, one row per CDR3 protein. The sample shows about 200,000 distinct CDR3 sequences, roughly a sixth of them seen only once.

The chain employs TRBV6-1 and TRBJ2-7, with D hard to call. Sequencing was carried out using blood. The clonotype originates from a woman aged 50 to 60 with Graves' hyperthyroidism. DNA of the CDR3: TGTGCCAGCAGTTCATCGACGGTCTCCTACGAGCAGTACTTC. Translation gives CASSSSTVSYEQYF.